A single sample is the source of the 22 T cell receptor beta chains below, sequenced in a study of PD-1 blockade in classical Hodgkin lymphoma. Described time point: cycle 4 day 1 (C4D1), after less than seven weeks of nivolumab. Each and every patient relapsed after autologous stem cell transplantation, and patients got differing brentuximab vedotin exposure. Thawed PBMCs underwent magnetic negative selection to yield purified CD4+ T cells. The method was immunoSEQ multiplex PCR; TCRdb's version includes in-frame clones alone and lacks a portion of them. The table records roughly 13,000 clones, roughly 83% of them present only once. The material was CD4+ T cells from blood, obtained before the fourth cycle of nivolumab. The receptors were gathered from a human donor with classical Hodgkin lymphoma.

The CDR3 DNA sequence: TGTGCCAGCAGCCAGGGTGGGACTAGCGGAGGGGGAGATACGCAGTATTTT. Translating it yields CASSQGGTSGGGDTQYF. This rearrangement joins TRBV4-2 to TRBJ2-3, with 11 positions matching TRBD2. Germline CDR1 is LGHNA and CDR2 is YNFKEQ. V shed 3 bases and J 5 bases; nucleotides not matched to a gene: 10. The CDR3 length is 17 residues.

V gene TRBV7-2 combines with J gene TRBJ1-6; D not resolved. The length of the CDR3 is 12 residues. Trimming took 2 bases from V and 7 from J, leaving 3 bases between them. Germline V gene lookup returns CDR1 SGHTA and CDR2 FQGNSA. The CDR3 loop reads CASSLRNSPLHF. CDR3 nucleotide sequence: TGTGCCAGCAGCTTAAGGAATTCACCCCTCCACTTT.

The chain is built from TRBV30 and TRBJ1-6, with 7 nucleotides matching TRBD1. With 0 bases clipped from V and 9 bases from J, the junction kept 5 bases outside the gene matches. CDR1 is GTSNPN, CDR2 SVGIG, per germline (reference sequence). The CDR3 totals 14 residues. This CDR3 is CAWSVEGAGSPLHF. The CDR3 region has the DNA TGTGCCTGGAGTGTAGAGGGGGCCGGTTCACCCCTCCACTTT.

The chain joins TRBV10-3 to TRBJ2-7, with D possibly being TRBD2 (5 bases). V lost 11 bases and J lost 2, with 10 bases in between. This CDR3 contains 11 residues. The germline CDR1 and CDR2 sequences are ENHRY and SYGVKD. The CDR3 is CAVGGPYEQYF. The CDR3, as DNA: TGTGCCGTAGGAGGCCCCTACGAGCAGTACTTC.

CDR3 coding DNA: TGTGCCAGCTCCCTTAATCCTCCCGGGGCGAACACTGAAGCTTTCTTT. Translating it yields CASSLNPPGANTEAFF. The genes are TRBV18 and TRBJ1-1, with D perhaps matching TRBD1 (5 bases). Trimming cost V 6 bases and J 1 base, with 18 bases left between them. This CDR3 spans 16 amino acids. Germline lookup yields CDR1 KGHSH and CDR2 LQKENI. The complete variable domain, with remaining parts taken from reference TRBV18 and TRBJ1-1, reads NAGVMQNPRHLVRRRGQEARLRCSPMKGHSHVYWYRQLPEEGLKFMVYLQKENIIDESGMPKERFSAEFPKEGPSILRIQQVVRGDSAAYFCASSLNPPGANTEAFFGQGTRLTVV.

The CDR3 DNA reads as TGCGCCAGCAGCCACCTGCGGGGGACTCGCGGGGGGGCCGGTGAGCAGTTCTTC. Amino acids: CASSHLRGTRGGAGEQFF. The chain links TRBV4-1 to TRBJ2-1; 9 bases fit TRBD2. This CDR3 spans 18 amino acids. Unmatched junction bases numbered 18, after V lost 3 bases and J lost 9 bases. Per germline, CDR1 MGHRA and CDR2 YSYEKL.

This chain connects TRBV23-1 to TRBJ2-3, with 9 bases identical to TRBD2. TRBV23-1 is an ORF, with its function uncertain. There are 14 residues in the CDR3. The V and J ends lost 4 bases and 8 bases, in that order; junction bases with no gene match: 7. In DNA, the CDR3 is TGCGCCAGCAGTCTTATAGCGGGAGAGGTTACGCAGTATTTT. It yields the protein CASSLIAGEVTQYF.

The table lists this clone with a few counts. This rearrangement joins TRBV28 to TRBJ2-1; TRBD2 matches at 8 bases. With V trimmed by 6 bases and J by 8 bases, 12 bases remained unmatched. The germline CDR1 and CDR2 sequences are MDHEN and SYDVKM. The CDR3 runs to 15 residues. CDR3 region: CASSLVAGFMDEQFF. Written as DNA, the CDR3 is TGTGCCAGCAGCCTAGTAGCGGGGTTTATGGATGAGCAGTTCTTC. Filled out from reference TRBV28 and TRBJ2-1, the complete variable domain reads DVKVTQSSRYLVKRTGEKVFLECVQDMDHENMFWYRQDPGLGLRLIYFSYDVKMKEKGDIPEGYSVSREKKERFSLILESASTNQTSMYLCASSLVAGFMDEQFFGPGTRLTVL.

The V gene is TRBV5-8, the J gene TRBJ2-1; 12 nucleotides line up with TRBD2. Germline CDR1 SGHTS, CDR2 YDEGEE. CDR3 length: 14 residues. The V and J ends lost 3 bases and 10 bases, in that order; junction bases with no gene match: 5. This chain's CDR3 is CASSSSGRAGEQFF. In DNA form, the CDR3 reads TGTGCCAGCAGCTCTAGCGGGAGGGCAGGGGAGCAGTTCTTC.

CDR3 sequence reads: CASGLSIPGGGLYEQYF. DNA of the CDR3: TGTGCTAGTGGTTTGTCCATACCAGGAGGCGGCTTATACGAGCAGTACTTC. This chain connects TRBV12-5 to TRBJ2-7; maybe TRBD2 (5 bases). CDR3 length: 17 amino acids. CDR1 and CDR2 (germline): LGHNT, FRNRAP. V shed 2 bases and J shed 4 bases, with 21 bases lying between them.

This sequence joins TRBV6-5 and TRBJ2-4, with D perhaps being TRBD1 or TRBD2 (5 bases each). Trimming left V 5 bases short and J 0 bases short, with 11 bases between. Looked up from germline, CDR1 is MNHEY and CDR2 is SVGAGI. CDR3 length: 15 amino acids. The CDR3 is CASSIAGTAKNIQYF. The CDR3 region has the DNA TGTGCCAGCAGTATAGCCGGGACAGCCAAAAACATTCAGTACTTC.

This CDR3 reads CASTPRGTAGNQPQHF. Written as DNA, the CDR3 is TGTGCCAGCACCCCCCGTGGGACAGCCGGCAATCAGCCCCAGCATTTT. The V gene is TRBV28, the J gene TRBJ1-5; 7 bases match TRBD1. The junction had 11 bases not matched to a gene; V was cut back by 7 bases and J by 2 bases. The V gene's germline CDR1 is MDHEN and CDR2 SYDVKM. The CDR3 loop spans 16 amino acids.

This clone was seen only a few times. CDR3: CASSVDRRTGAGNTIYF. CDR3 in DNA: TGTGCCAGCAGCGTAGACCGCCGAACAGGGGCTGGAAACACCATATATTTT. The chain employs TRBV9 and TRBJ1-3; 7 bases are a match to TRBD1. In germline, CDR1 is SGDLS, CDR2 YYNGEE. J lost 2 bases, V lost 0 bases, and 8 bases had no gene match. This CDR3 contains 17 residues.

This chain uses TRBV30 with TRBJ1-6; 7 nucleotides line up with TRBD1. CDR3 length: 18 amino acids. CDR1 is GTSNPN, CDR2 SVGIG, per germline (reference sequence). V was pared by 2 bases and J by 9 bases, with 19 bases of the junction left unmatched. The chain's CDR3 is CAWSPLRSSDRATSPLHF. The CDR3 bases are TGTGCCTGGAGTCCACTACGCTCTAGCGACAGGGCTACTTCACCCCTCCACTTT.

V is TRBV7-2 and J is TRBJ2-7, with D possibly TRBD1 on 5 matching bases. The CDR3 covers 13 residues. Trimming shortened V by 6 bases and J by 3 bases, and 12 bases separated the two germline ends. CDR1 and CDR2 from the germline V gene are SGHTA and FQGNSA. In DNA form, the CDR3 reads TGTGCCAGCAGAAGGACAATGTACTACGAGCAGTACTTC. Translation: CASRRTMYYEQYF.

This rearrangement joins TRBV20-1 to TRBJ1-3; no clear D gene. The germline V gene encodes CDR1 DFQATT and CDR2 SNEGSKA (reference sequence). The CDR3 contains 11 residues. Trimming stripped 1 base from V and 8 bases from J, with 6 bases between. CDR3 in amino acids: CSARGRDTIYF. In DNA form, the CDR3 reads TGCAGTGCTAGAGGGAGGGACACCATATATTTT.

V usage is TRBV7-2 and J usage is TRBJ1-1; no reliable D call. Per the germline V gene, CDR1 is SGHTA and CDR2 is FQGNSA. V lost 5 bases to trimming and J lost 6 bases, with 10 bases between them. The CDR3 extends over 12 amino acids. CDR3 sequence: CASSPGHAEAFF. The CDR3 DNA reads TGTGCCAGCAGCCCAGGTCACGCTGAAGCTTTCTTT. Variable domain in full (rest from reference TRBV7-2 and TRBJ1-1): GAGVSQSPSNKVTEKGKDVELRCDPISGHTALYWYRQSLGQGLEFLIYFQGNSAPDKSGLPSDRFSAERTGGSVSTLTIQRTQQEDSAVYLCASSPGHAEAFFGQGTRLTVV.

This chain uses TRBV29-1 with TRBJ2-1; 12 bases map to TRBD2. The CDR3 sequence is 13 residues long. After removal of 7 bases from V and 8 bases from J, the junction contained 6 bases not matched to a gene. Germline CDR1 SQVTM, CDR2 ANQGSEA. This CDR3 is CSAPSGRAHEQFF. The CDR3 nucleotides read TGCAGCGCCCCTAGCGGGAGGGCCCATGAGCAGTTCTTC.

This clone was seen a single time. This chain joins TRBV4-1 and TRBJ2-2, with D tentatively TRBD1 (6 bases). V dropped 1 base and J dropped 6 bases, with 12 bases sitting between them. The CDR3 has 15 residues. CDR1 MGHRA and CDR2 YSYEKL come from the germline V gene. The CDR3 DNA reads TGCGCCAGCAGCCAAGTGGGGGCCTCGGCCGGGGAGCTGTTTTTT. This gives the protein CASSQVGASAGELFF.

The genes are TRBV5-1 and TRBJ2-2, with unresolved D. Germline V gene lookup returns CDR1 SGHRS and CDR2 YFSETQ. Trimming removed 2 bases from V and 5 bases from J, with 13 bases in between. This CDR3 has 15 residues. The CDR3 here is CASSFPRLGTGELFF. Written as DNA, the CDR3 is TGCGCCAGCAGCTTCCCGAGGCTAGGAACCGGGGAGCTGTTTTTT.

In its sample, this clone was seen once. The chain uses TRBV28 and TRBJ1-2, with a possible D match to TRBD1 (5 bases). Germline V gene data show CDR1 as MDHEN and CDR2 as SYDVKM. With 0 bases removed from V and 5 bases from J, the gap between germline ends came to 10 bases. The CDR3 is made up of 14 amino acids. This CDR3 is CASSLWAQGYGYTF. The CDR3 DNA follows: TGTGCCAGCAGTTTATGGGCCCAGGGATATGGCTACACCTTC.

This clone came up once. The rearrangement links TRBV18 to TRBJ2-5, with D unclear. CDR1 and CDR2 from the germline V gene are KGHSH and LQKENI. Trimming cost V 3 bases and J 3 bases, with 11 bases left between them. The CDR3 is made up of 14 amino acids. The CDR3 sequence is CASSPLILKETQYF. DNA of the CDR3: TGTGCCAGCTCACCCCTGATCTTGAAAGAGACCCAGTACTTC. Full variable domain (missing parts from reference TRBV18 and TRBJ2-5): NAGVMQNPRHLVRRRGQEARLRCSPMKGHSHVYWYRQLPEEGLKFMVYLQKENIIDESGMPKERFSAEFPKEGPSILRIQQVVRGDSAAYFCASSPLILKETQYFGPGTRLLVL.